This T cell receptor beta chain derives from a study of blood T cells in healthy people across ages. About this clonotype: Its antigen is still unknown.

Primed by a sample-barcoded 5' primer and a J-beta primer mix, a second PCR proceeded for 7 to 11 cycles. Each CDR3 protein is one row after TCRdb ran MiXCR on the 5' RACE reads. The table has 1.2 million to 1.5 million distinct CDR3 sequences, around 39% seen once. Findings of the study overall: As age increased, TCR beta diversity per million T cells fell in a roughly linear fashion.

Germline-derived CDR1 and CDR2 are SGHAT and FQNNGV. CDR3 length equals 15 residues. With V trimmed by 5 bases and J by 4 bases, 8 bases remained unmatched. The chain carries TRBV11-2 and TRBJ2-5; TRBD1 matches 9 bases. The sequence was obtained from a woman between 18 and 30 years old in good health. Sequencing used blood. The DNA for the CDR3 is TGTGCCAGCAGCGCCGGACAGGGGAAAGGAGAGACCCAGTACTTC. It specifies CASSAGQGKGETQYF.